One and the same sample provided the 29 T cell receptor beta chains below, sequenced in a study of neurological immune-mediated disorders. MiXCR was run by TCRdb on the 5' RACE reads, yielding one entry per CDR3 protein. The sample contains 40,000 to 55,000 distinct CDR3 sequences, around 10% of which appear only once. The sample comprised PBMCs. These receptors all come from a woman in her 40s with HTLV-1-associated myelopathy (HAM/TSP).

This clonotype has more than one count but fewer than ten. The chain joins TRBV21-1 to TRBJ2-1; the table's TRBD2 call for D was not verified on the DNA. TRBV21-1 is classified as a pseudogene. The CDR3 runs 17 residues. The DNA for the CDR3 is TGTGCCAGCAGCGCACCGGGACTAGCGGGGAACTACAATGAGCAGTTCTTC. This sequence encodes CASSAPGLAGNYNEQFF.

This clonotype was seen repeatedly, ten times or more. The chain couples TRBV6-4 to TRBJ2-2; no definite D call. Trimming stripped 0 bases from V and 4 bases from J, with 3 bases between. The CDR3 is made up of 13 amino acids. Germline-derived CDR1 and CDR2 are MRHNA and SNTAGT. This CDR3 is CASSDSTTGELFF. In DNA, the CDR3 is TGTGCCAGCAGTGACTCAACCACCGGGGAGCTGTTTTTT.

This clonotype has ten or more counts. The V and J genes are TRBV20-1 and TRBJ1-6; D is uncertain. The CDR3 has 13 residues. CDR1 and CDR2 (germline): DFQATT, SNEGSKA (reference sequence). V lost 3 bases and J lost 8, with 11 bases in between. The CDR3 bases are TGCAGTGCTAGCTCCCGACGTGATTCACCCCTCCACTTT. Protein: CSASSRRDSPLHF.

This clonotype was seen at least ten times. J is TRBJ2-7 and V is TRBV7-2; 8 bases agree with TRBD1. In germline, CDR1 is SGHTA, CDR2 FQGNSA. V was clipped by 5 bases and J by 0 bases; unmatched bases: 9. There are 16 residues in the CDR3. The CDR3 coding sequence is TGTGCCAGCAGCCCCCGCGGACAGGGACCCTCCTACGAGCAGTACTTC. This encodes CASSPRGQGPSYEQYF.

Turning to this clonotype: This clone may be a read error of a much larger clone one base away. The CDR3 nucleotides read TGTGCCAGCAGTTACTTGGGGGGACTTCTCTACGAGAAGTACTTC. Residues: CASSYLGGLLYEKYF. This chain connects TRBV6-5 to TRBJ2-7; D is perhaps TRBD2 (6 bases). CDR1 and CDR2 from the germline V gene are MNHEY and SVGAGI. The CDR3 is 15 residues long.

This clonotype was observed a few times. No DNA is shown, since the ends of the CDR3 on it are uncertain; the CDR3 is the one TCRdb lists. This chain uses TRBV7-2 with TRBJ1-3. Germline V CDR1 and CDR2: SGHTA, FQGNSA. The CDR3 length equals 21 residues, ends included. The CDR3 sequence is CASSFYICSASPGAYGNTIYF.

The table lists this clonotype with many counts. The V and J genes are TRBV4-3 and TRBJ2-7; D not resolved. Trimming left V 1 base short and J 0 bases short, with 7 bases between. The CDR3 covers 14 residues. CDR1 LGHNA and CDR2 YSLEER come from the germline V gene. The CDR3 bases are TGCGCCAGCAGCCAAGTTTTAGGCTCCTACGAGCAGTACTTC. Translated, it gives CASSQVLGSYEQYF.

This clonotype was recorded only once. An end of the junction differs from the germline gene, which may be a read error. V usage is TRBV5-1 and J usage is TRBJ2-7; a possible D gene is TRBD2 (5 bases). CDR1 is SGHRS and CDR2 is YFSETQ in the germline V gene. The CDR3 totals 14 residues. The CDR3 region is CASGPHGIAYEQYF. Here the CDR3 DNA reads TGTGCCAGCGGCCCACACGGTATCGCCTACGAGCAGTACTTC.

The sample holds many counts of this clonotype. The chain is built from TRBV20-1 and TRBJ1-2; D is ambiguous. From germline, CDR1 is DFQATT and CDR2 SNEGSKA (reference sequence). Trimming stripped 4 bases from V and 4 bases from J, with 10 bases between. The CDR3 consists of 12 residues. CDR3 sequence: CSAIPPAYGYTF. CDR3 coding DNA: TGCAGTGCTATCCCCCCGGCCTATGGCTACACCTTC.

This clonotype was detected many times. The V call is TRBV25-1, the J call TRBJ2-1; D is possibly TRBD2 (6 bases). V shed 6 bases and J shed 0 bases, with 18 bases lying between them. CDR1 and CDR2 from the germline V gene are MGHDK and SYGVNS. CDR3 size: 17 residues. DNA for the CDR3: TGTGCCAGCAGGTCCCCTCGGGCGGGGAACTCCTACAATGAGCAGTTCTTC. It is translated as CASRSPRAGNSYNEQFF. The entire variable domain, with the rest obtained from reference TRBV25-1 and TRBJ2-1, is as follows: EADIYQTPRYLVIGTGKKITLECSQTMGHDKMYWYQQDPGMELHLIHYSYGVNSTEKGDLSSESTVSRIRTEHFPLTLESARPSHTSQYLCASRSPRAGNSYNEQFFGPGTRLTVL.

This clonotype was seen at least ten times. J is TRBJ2-7 and V is TRBV10-3; D remains ambiguous. This CDR3 region has 15 residues. V was cut by 1 base and J by 0 bases, with 10 bases left in between. Germline V gene lookup returns CDR1 ENHRY and CDR2 SYGVKD. The CDR3 bases are TGTGCCATCAGTGAGTTGTCATGGCCCTCCTACGAGCAGTACTTC. The encoded protein is CAISELSWPSYEQYF.

There are many counts of this clonotype. The rearrangement links TRBV6-5 to TRBJ2-1; 8 bases line up with TRBD1. The length of the CDR3 is 11 residues. CDR1 and CDR2 from the germline V gene are MNHEY and SVGAGI. V gave up 7 bases and J gave up 12 bases; unmatched junction bases: 5. The CDR3, as DNA: TGTGCCAGCACCGCGGACAGGGTGCAGTTCTTC. This translates into CASTADRVQFF.

At least ten counts were recorded for this clonotype. The rearrangement uses TRBV10-3 and TRBJ2-6; the D call may be TRBD1 or TRBD2 (5 bases each). The V gene lost 6 bases and the J gene lost 0 bases, with 15 bases spanning the gap. The CDR3 sequence is 17 residues long. The germline CDR1 and CDR2 sequences are ENHRY and SYGVKD. The CDR3 loop is CAISGAGTASGANVLTF. The CDR3 DNA sequence: TGTGCCATCAGCGGGGCCGGGACCGCCTCTGGGGCCAACGTCCTGACTTTC.

This clonotype was detected many times. The rearrangement joins TRBV21-1 to TRBJ2-7; the table's D call of TRBD1 was not tested on the DNA. TRBV21-1 is a listed pseudogene. The CDR3 extends over 15 amino acids. The CDR3 DNA sequence: TGTGCCAGCAGCTCCACCCCTGACAGCTCCTACGAGCAGTACTTC. It codes for CASSSTPDSSYEQYF.

This clonotype was found many times. The V and J genes are TRBV11-2 and TRBJ2-2; a weak D match, TRBD2 (5 bases). CDR3 length: 15 amino acids. Germline CDR1 reads SGHAT; CDR2 reads FQNNGV. V lost 1 base to trimming and J lost 9 bases, with 15 bases between them. CDR3 coding DNA: TGTGCCAGCAGCTTAGTACTACCTCGGGGTAGGGAGCTGTTTTTT. Translated: CASSLVLPRGRELFF.

This clonotype was counted only a few times. This chain connects TRBV19 to TRBJ1-1, with 9 bases aligning to TRBD1. J was trimmed by 6 bases and V by 5 bases; bases with no gene match: 7. From germline, CDR1 is LNHDA and CDR2 SQIVND (reference sequence). This CDR3 spans 14 amino acids. The CDR3 region has the DNA TGTGCCAGTAGTTGGGACAGGGAGAGCGCTGAAGCTTTCTTT. Its translation is CASSWDRESAEAFF.

On this clonotype: A read error may produce the germline difference seen at one junction end. V gene TRBV29-1 combines with J gene TRBJ1-5; possible D gene TRBD1, 5 bases. The length of the CDR3 is 13 residues. Germline assignment: CDR1 SQVTM and CDR2 ANQGSEA. CDR3 sequence: CSVRGAGNRPLHF. CDR3 in DNA: TGCAGCGTCCGGGGCGCGGGGAATCGGCCCCTGCATTTT.

This clonotype showed up many times. This chain connects TRBV5-1 to TRBJ2-1; D perhaps matches TRBD1 (5 bases). Germline loops: CDR1 SGHRS, CDR2 YFSETQ. CDR3 length equals 14 residues. V dropped 3 bases and J dropped 4 bases, with 11 bases sitting between them. The CDR3 is CASSSLGRYNEQFF. In DNA form, the CDR3 reads TGCGCCAGCAGCTCCCTGGGGCGGTACAATGAGCAGTTCTTC.

This clonotype appeared many times. V is TRBV11-2 and J is TRBJ2-2; weak D call: TRBD2 (5 bases). Trimming took off 6 bases at V and 5 bases at J, with 10 bases between the two ends. CDR1 and CDR2 from the germline V gene are SGHAT and FQNNGV. The CDR3 has 13 amino acids. The CDR3 sequence is CASRRVSTGELFF. The CDR3 coding sequence is TGTGCCAGCAGGAGGGTATCTACCGGGGAGCTGTTTTTT.

Sample share makes this clonotype medium-sized. The V call is TRBV10-3, the J call TRBJ2-6; 10 bases match TRBD1. The CDR3 sequence is 16 residues long. J was trimmed by 4 bases and V by 4 bases; bases with no gene match: 4. The germline gives CDR1 ENHRY, CDR2 SYGVKD. The CDR3 region is CAISGQGARGANVLTF. CDR3 DNA sequence: TGTGCCATCAGTGGACAGGGGGCGCGAGGGGCCAACGTCCTGACTTTC.

In this sample, this clonotype turned up many times. The rearrangement links TRBV6-5 to TRBJ2-7; weak D call: TRBD1 (5 bases). Trimming pared 8 bases from V and 2 bases from J, leaving 10 bases between. This CDR3 region has 12 residues. Germline V lookup: CDR1 MNHEY, CDR2 SVGAGI. The CDR3 loop reads CASQDSPYEQYF. CDR3 nucleotide sequence: TGTGCCAGCCAAGACAGCCCCTACGAGCAGTACTTC.

This clonotype was observed at least ten times. V usage is TRBV7-9 and J usage is TRBJ1-2, with 11 bases aligning to TRBD1. Losses at the gene ends were 5 bases for V and 8 bases for J; bases not matched to a gene: 7. This CDR3 spans 14 amino acids. The V gene's germline CDR1 is SEHNR and CDR2 FQNEAQ (reference sequence). The CDR3 DNA sequence: TGTGCCAGCAGCCGCGGGACAGGGGGTAGGGGCTACACCTTC. This encodes CASSRGTGGRGYTF.

This clonotype was counted ten times or more. The chain has TRBV5-1 and TRBJ1-1; a weak D match, TRBD1 (5 bases). V lost 6 bases and J 13 bases, leaving 22 bases between the germline ends. Germline V gene sequence: CDR1 SGHRS, CDR2 YFSETQ. This CDR3 is built from 13 residues. The CDR3 bases are TGCGCCAGCATCCCCGACGCCGTCAGGGTGCTTTTCTTT. Encoded protein: CASIPDAVRVLFF.

This clonotype appeared many times. The rearrangement joins TRBV7-8 to TRBJ2-1, with D possibly TRBD2 on 5 matching bases. The germline gives CDR1 SGHVS, CDR2 FQNEAQ. The CDR3 loop spans 13 amino acids. V was pared by 5 bases and J by 8 bases, with 13 bases between. The CDR3 DNA reads as TGTGCCAGCAGCCCCCTGAGGGTCCATGAGCAGTTCTTC. It yields the protein CASSPLRVHEQFF.

This clonotype was detected ten times or more. The J gene is TRBJ2-2, the V gene TRBV5-1, with 9 bases lining up with TRBD2. Germline CDR1 reads SGHRS; CDR2 reads YFSETQ. The CDR3 has 16 residues. The J segment lost 0 bases and the V segment lost 0 bases, leaving 0 bases of the junction unmatched. CDR3 residues: CASSLVAGANTGELFF. CDR3 bases: TGCGCCAGCAGCTTGGTAGCGGGGGCGAACACCGGGGAGCTGTTTTTT.

This clonotype showed up many times. The chain employs TRBV10-3 and TRBJ1-2; D unresolved. Looked up from germline, CDR1 is ENHRY and CDR2 is SYGVKD. The CDR3 is 17 residues long. V lost 0 bases and J 7 bases, leaving 21 bases between the germline ends. In nucleotides, the CDR3 is TGTGCCATCAGTGAGTCCCCTCGTTCTTCAACGGGATTTGGCTACACCTTC. The encoded protein is CAISESPRSSTGFGYTF.

This clonotype was seen at least ten times. The genes are TRBV12-3 or TRBV12-4 and TRBJ2-3; 10 bases fit TRBD2. Trimming removed 3 bases from V and 9 bases from J; junction bases left unmatched: 6. The CDR3 loop spans 14 amino acids. CDR3 region: CASSFNSGGATQYF. The CDR3, as DNA: TGTGCCAGCAGTTTCAACAGCGGGGGGGCAACGCAGTATTTT.

The chain combines TRBV11-3 with TRBJ2-7, with D maybe TRBD1 (8 bases). In germline, CDR1 is SGHNT, CDR2 YENEEA. This CDR3 comprises 15 residues. Between the trimmed V and J ends, which lost 6 bases and 1 base, there was a span of 16 bases. The CDR3 DNA sequence: TGTGCCAGCAGGACCGGACAGGGAGGGTCCTACGAGCAGTACTTC. This gives the protein CASRTGQGGSYEQYF.

This clonotype was observed at least ten times. The chain carries TRBV10-2 and TRBJ1-5; no reliable D call. The CDR3 contains 12 residues. The V gene lost 2 bases and the J gene lost 6 bases, with 5 bases spanning the gap. CDR1 is WSHSY and CDR2 is SAAADI in the germline V gene. CDR3 bases: TGCGCCAGCAGTGAGGGGTCTCAGCCCCAGCATTTT. This gives the protein CASSEGSQPQHF.